The 6 T cell receptor beta chains below all came from one sample that was sequenced in a study of T cells after yellow fever vaccination. From the 5' RACE reads, TCRdb called clonotypes with MiXCR, one entry per CDR3 protein. The sample shows 450,000 to 550,000 distinct CDR3 sequences, 20% to 25% of them seen only once. The sequencing used PBMCs, collected approximately 20 days after the first yellow fever vaccination. These receptors were collected from a man aged 18 to 29 who received the YFV17D yellow fever vaccine.

A few counts support this clonotype. V is TRBV10-3 and J is TRBJ1-3; D is undetermined. V lost 7 bases and J 0 bases, leaving 10 bases between the germline ends. Germline CDR1 reads ENHRY; CDR2 reads SYGVKD. This CDR3 is built from 14 residues. The CDR3 here is CAIIPGDSGNTIYF. The CDR3, as DNA: TGTGCCATCATTCCCGGGGACTCTGGAAACACCATATATTTT.

The chain is built from TRBV6-2 or TRBV6-3 and TRBJ2-7; 9 nucleotides line up with TRBD1. Per the germline V gene, CDR1 is MNHEY and CDR2 is SVGEGT. The CDR3 contains 12 residues. Trimming removed 5 bases from V and 6 bases from J; junction bases left unmatched: 2. CDR3 nucleotide sequence: TGTGCCAGCAGTCAACAGGGGGCCGAGCAGTACGTC. Protein: CASSQQGAEQYV.

This clonotype was counted a few times. The chain joins TRBV30 to TRBJ2-5, with no clear D. Germline CDR1 and CDR2: GTSNPN and SVGIG (reference sequence). V was trimmed by 1 base and J by 1 base, leaving 7 bases between them. The CDR3 is 13 amino acids. As DNA, the CDR3 is TGTGCCTGGAGTGCCCAACCCCAAGAGACCCAGTACTTC. Residues: CAWSAQPQETQYF.

The chain has TRBV27 and TRBJ1-2, with 10 bases matching TRBD1. This CDR3 contains 15 residues. CDR1 is MNHEY and CDR2 is SMNVEV in the germline V gene (reference sequence). J gave up 5 bases and V 6 bases, and 9 bases lay outside the gene matches. This CDR3 is CASRDTGTGAYGYTF. CDR3 in DNA: TGTGCCAGCAGAGACACCGGGACAGGGGCTTATGGCTACACCTTC.

Only a few counts were recorded for this clonotype. V gene TRBV4-2 combines with J gene TRBJ2-3, with 9 bases lining up with TRBD1. The CDR3 sequence is 17 residues long. With 4 bases clipped from V and 0 bases from J, the junction kept 8 bases outside the gene matches. From germline, CDR1 is LGHNA and CDR2 YNFKEQ. The CDR3 loop reads CASSPRDREISTDTQYF. Here the CDR3 DNA reads TGTGCCAGCAGCCCTCGGGACAGGGAAATAAGCACAGATACGCAGTATTTT.

In this sample, this clonotype turned up once. CDR3 protein: CASSQVGGSRDRRYEKLFF. The CDR3 nucleotides are TGCGCCAGCAGCCAAGTGGGGGGAAGTCGGGACAGGCGATATGAAAAACTGTTTTTT. The rearrangement uses TRBV4-1 and TRBJ1-4, with TRBD1 identical over 8 bases. The CDR3 length is 19 residues. Trimming removed 1 base from V and 6 bases from J; junction bases left unmatched: 16. Looked up from germline, CDR1 is MGHRA and CDR2 is YSYEKL.